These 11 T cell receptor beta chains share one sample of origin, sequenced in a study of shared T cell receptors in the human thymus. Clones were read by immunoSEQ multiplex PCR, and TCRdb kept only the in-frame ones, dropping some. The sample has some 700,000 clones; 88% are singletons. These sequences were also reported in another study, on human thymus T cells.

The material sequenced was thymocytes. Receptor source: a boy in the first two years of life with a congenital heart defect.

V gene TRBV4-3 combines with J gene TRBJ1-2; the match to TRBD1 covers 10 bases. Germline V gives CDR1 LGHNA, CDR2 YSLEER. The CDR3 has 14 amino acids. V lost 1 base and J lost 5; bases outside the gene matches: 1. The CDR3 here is CASSQGDRGYGYTF. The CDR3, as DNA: TGCGCCAGCAGCCAAGGGGACAGGGGTTATGGCTACACCTTC.

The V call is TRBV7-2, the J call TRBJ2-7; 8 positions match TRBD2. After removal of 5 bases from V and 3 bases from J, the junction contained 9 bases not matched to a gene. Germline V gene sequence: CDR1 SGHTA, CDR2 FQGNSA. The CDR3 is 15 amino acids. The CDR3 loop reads CASSPFPGLGYEQYF. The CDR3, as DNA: TGTGCCAGCAGCCCATTTCCGGGACTAGGCTACGAGCAGTACTTC.

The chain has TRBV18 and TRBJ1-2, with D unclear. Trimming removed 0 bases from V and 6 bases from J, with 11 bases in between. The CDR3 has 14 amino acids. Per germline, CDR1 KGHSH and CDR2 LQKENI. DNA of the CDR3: TGTGCCAGCTCACCACCCCCCGGGATCCATGGCTACACCTTC. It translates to CASSPPPGIHGYTF. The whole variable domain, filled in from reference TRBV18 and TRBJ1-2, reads NAGVMQNPRHLVRRRGQEARLRCSPMKGHSHVYWYRQLPEEGLKFMVYLQKENIIDESGMPKERFSAEFPKEGPSILRIQQVVRGDSAAYFCASSPPPGIHGYTFGSGTRLTVV.

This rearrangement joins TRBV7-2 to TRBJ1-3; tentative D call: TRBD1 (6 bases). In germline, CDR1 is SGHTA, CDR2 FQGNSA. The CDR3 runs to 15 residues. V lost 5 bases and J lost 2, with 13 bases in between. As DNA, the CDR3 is TGTGCCAGCAGCGCAAACAGGGAACCTGGAAACACCATATATTTT. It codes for CASSANREPGNTIYF.

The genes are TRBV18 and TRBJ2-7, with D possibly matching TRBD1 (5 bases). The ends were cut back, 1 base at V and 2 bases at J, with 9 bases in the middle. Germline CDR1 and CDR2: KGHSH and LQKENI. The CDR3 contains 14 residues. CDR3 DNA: TGTGCCAGCTCACCACGGGGCCCTCCCTACGAGCAGTACTTC. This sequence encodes CASSPRGPPYEQYF.

The CDR3 loop is CASTGGSGRNQETQYF. CDR3 nucleotides: TGTGCCAGCACAGGAGGGTCAGGGAGGAACCAAGAGACCCAGTACTTC. J is TRBJ2-5 and V is TRBV14; TRBD2 might be the D (6 bases). Germline CDR1 reads SGHDN; CDR2 reads FVKESK. CDR3 length: 16 residues. Trimming pared 7 bases from V and 0 bases from J, leaving 18 bases between.

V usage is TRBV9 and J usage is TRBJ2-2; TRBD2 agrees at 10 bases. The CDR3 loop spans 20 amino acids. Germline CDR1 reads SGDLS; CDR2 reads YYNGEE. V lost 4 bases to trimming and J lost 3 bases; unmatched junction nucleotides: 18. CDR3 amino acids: CASSPRGSSGRATDTGELFF. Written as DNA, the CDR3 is TGTGCCAGCAGCCCACGGGGGTCCAGCGGGAGGGCCACGGACACCGGGGAGCTGTTTTTT.

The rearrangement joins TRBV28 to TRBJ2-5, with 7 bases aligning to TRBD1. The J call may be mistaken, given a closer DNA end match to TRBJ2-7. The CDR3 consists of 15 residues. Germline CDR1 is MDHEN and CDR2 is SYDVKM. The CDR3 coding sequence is TGTGCCAGCAGCCCGAGGGGCGACAGGGCCTACGAGCAGTACTTC. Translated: CASSPRGDRAYEQYF.

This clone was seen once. The CDR3 DNA is TGTGCCAACACAGGGGAGGTCTATCCCTACAATGAGCAGTTCTTC. Its translation is CANTGEVYPYNEQFF. The rearrangement links TRBV19 to TRBJ2-1, with D possibly matching TRBD1 (7 bases). Between the trimmed V and J ends, which lost 10 bases and 2 bases, there was a span of 18 bases. The germline CDR1 and CDR2 sequences are LNHDA and SQIVND (reference sequence). This CDR3 spans 15 amino acids.

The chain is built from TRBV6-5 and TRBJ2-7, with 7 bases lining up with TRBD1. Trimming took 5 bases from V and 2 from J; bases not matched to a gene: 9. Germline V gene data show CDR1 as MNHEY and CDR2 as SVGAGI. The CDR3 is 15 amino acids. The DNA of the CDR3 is TGTGCCAGCAGTACGGGACAGTTCGGCGCCTACGAGCAGTACTTC. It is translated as CASSTGQFGAYEQYF.

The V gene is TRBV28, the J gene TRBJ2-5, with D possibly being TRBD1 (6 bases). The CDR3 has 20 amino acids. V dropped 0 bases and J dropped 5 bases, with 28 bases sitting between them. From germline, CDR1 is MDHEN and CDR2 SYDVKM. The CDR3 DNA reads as TGTGCCAGCAGTTTATGGTTATTAGCCGGGCGTTTGGGACAAAAGGAGACCCAGTACTTC. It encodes CASSLWLLAGRLGQKETQYF.